This TCR beta chain appears in the sequencing data of a study of blood T cell repertoires in COVID-19. Background on the study: Both acute and convalescent COVID-19 samples were obtained from the United States, Italy and Spain. From T cells, B-cell-depleted T cells, or PBMCs came the material, which was cDNA or gDNA.

With 6 bases clipped from V and 3 bases from J, the junction kept 8 bases outside the gene matches. Germline lookup yields CDR1 MDHEN and CDR2 SYDVKM. The CDR3 contains 15 residues. As processed by the authors: Using reference gene primer amplification, nucleated cell counts were estimated. The table came from immunoSEQ multiplex PCR; TCRdb's copy has only in-frame clones and leaves some out. V and J calls and clone size are as listed in that table; D and trimming were resolved from the DNA. This table holds just over 250,000 clones, 70% to 90% found once. The chain combines TRBV28 with TRBJ1-2, with 9 nucleotides matching TRBD1. Material for sequencing was peripheral blood. This TCR derives from a woman aged 50 to 60 with acute or convalescent COVID-19. The CDR3 sequence is CASRPPTGGHYGYTF. CDR3 bases: TGTGCCAGCAGACCCCCGACAGGGGGTCACTATGGCTACACCTTC.